This record concerns one T cell receptor (beta chain) sequence. The antigen is unknown. One entry per CDR3 protein results from TCRdb running MiXCR on the reads. Of 900,000 to 950,000 distinct CDR3 sequences in the sample, around a third were seen once. This specimen belongs to a study of T cell repertoires in cytomegalovirus infection. V was pared by 3 bases and J by 6 bases, with 15 bases of the junction left unmatched. The CDR3 has 17 residues. From germline, CDR1 is KGHSH and CDR2 LQKENI. The sequencing here drew on cultured CD8+ T cells from PBMCs, taken from culture after CMV antigen stimulation. The genes are TRBV18 and TRBJ1-2, with 8 positions matching TRBD1. The clonotype originates from a human donor in good health (CMV status not recorded). Some clones in this sample may be carry-over from other donors' samples. In nucleotides, the CDR3 is TGTGCCAGCTCACCGATAACCCTTCCCGGACAGGGACATGGCTACACCTTC. This sequence encodes CASSPITLPGQGHGYTF.